Described below is a single T cell receptor (beta chain) sequence and its context. The sample comes from a study of cytotoxic CD8 clonotypes in ibrutinib-treated CLL. V shed 5 bases and J 6 bases; nucleotides not matched to a gene: 6. CDR3 length equals 13 residues. The germline CDR1 and CDR2 sequences are MNHEY and SVGAGI. Assay used: immunoSEQ multiplex PCR; TCRdb lists only in-frame clones, some missing. The data contain tens of thousands of clones, roughly two thirds of them singletons. The sequencing used PBMCs, collected at disease progression, from a patient treated with ibrutinib. The chain recombines TRBV6-5 with TRBJ1-2, with 7 bases that match TRBD1. This clonotype was obtained from a human donor with chronic lymphocytic leukemia. CDR3 protein: CASSITRGDGYTF. CDR3 DNA sequence: TGTGCCAGCAGTATTACCAGGGGGGATGGCTACACCTTC.